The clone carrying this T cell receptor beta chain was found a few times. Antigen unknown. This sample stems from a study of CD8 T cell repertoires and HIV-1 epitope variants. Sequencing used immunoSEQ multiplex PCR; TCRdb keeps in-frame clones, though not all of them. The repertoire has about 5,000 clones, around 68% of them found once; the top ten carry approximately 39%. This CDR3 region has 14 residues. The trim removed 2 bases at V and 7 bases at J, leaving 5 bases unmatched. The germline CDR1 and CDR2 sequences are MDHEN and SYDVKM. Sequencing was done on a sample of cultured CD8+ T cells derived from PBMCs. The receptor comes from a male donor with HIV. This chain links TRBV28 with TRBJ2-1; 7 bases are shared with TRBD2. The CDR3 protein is CASSLVGGNNEQFF. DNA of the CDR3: TGTGCCAGCAGTTTAGTGGGAGGGAATAATGAGCAGTTCTTC. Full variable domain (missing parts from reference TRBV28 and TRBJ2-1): DVKVTQSSRYLVKRTGEKVFLECVQDMDHENMFWYRQDPGLGLRLIYFSYDVKMKEKGDIPEGYSVSREKKERFSLILESASTNQTSMYLCASSLVGGNNEQFFGPGTRLTVL.